This T cell receptor beta chain emerged from a study of identical twins. The germline V gene encodes CDR1 MNHNS and CDR2 SASEGT. V was clipped by 3 bases and J by 2 bases, with 14 bases between them. The length of the CDR3 is 15 residues. This clonotype was observed a handful of times. Its antigen is currently unknown. Study-wide results and limits: With monozygotic twins, out-of-frame TCR alpha sharing exceeded what models estimated.

A universal primer site arose from template switching, and cDNA bore unique molecular identifiers. In TCRdb, the 5' RACE reads were re-called with MiXCR into one record per CDR3 protein. The table shows 500,000 to 550,000 distinct CDR3 sequences, with approximately 22% occurring only once. These same data were also listed under a study on T cells expressing NK-cell markers. That study adds: Just one sequenced donor of eight was HCMV-seronegative, while seven were seropositive.

The genes are TRBV6-1 and TRBJ2-7; no firm D call. Sequences were obtained from CD4+ T cells sorted from blood. The receptor was isolated from a woman between 18 and 29 years old in good health. CDR3 sequence reads: CASSDQPTITYEQYF. CDR3 nucleotide sequence: TGTGCCAGCAGTGATCAACCAACGATAACCTACGAGCAGTACTTC.